This T cell receptor (beta chain) came from a study of blood T cell repertoires in COVID-19. About the study: Material from acute and convalescent COVID-19 was sourced from the United States, Italy and Spain. The analysed material was cDNA or gDNA that came from T cells, B-cell-depleted T cells, or PBMCs.

Under the authors' procedure: By means of reference gene primer amplification, nucleated cell counts were estimated. Only in-frame clones appear in the TCRdb table, and some are missing; sequencing was by immunoSEQ multiplex PCR. V, J and clone size reflect that table, while D and trimming were determined from the DNA. The table includes some 93,000 clones, roughly 86% detected once. V lost 3 bases and J 6 bases, leaving 13 bases between the germline ends. CDR1 and CDR2 from the germline V gene are SGHRS and YFSETQ. This CDR3 contains 14 residues. This clone was recorded only once. Specimen: peripheral blood. This clonotype was obtained from a man over 45 with acute or convalescent COVID-19. This chain links TRBV5-1 with TRBJ2-1, with D unresolved. Here the CDR3 reads CASSSDGSRNEQFF. The CDR3 bases are TGCGCCAGCAGCTCTGACGGGTCCCGCAATGAGCAGTTCTTC.